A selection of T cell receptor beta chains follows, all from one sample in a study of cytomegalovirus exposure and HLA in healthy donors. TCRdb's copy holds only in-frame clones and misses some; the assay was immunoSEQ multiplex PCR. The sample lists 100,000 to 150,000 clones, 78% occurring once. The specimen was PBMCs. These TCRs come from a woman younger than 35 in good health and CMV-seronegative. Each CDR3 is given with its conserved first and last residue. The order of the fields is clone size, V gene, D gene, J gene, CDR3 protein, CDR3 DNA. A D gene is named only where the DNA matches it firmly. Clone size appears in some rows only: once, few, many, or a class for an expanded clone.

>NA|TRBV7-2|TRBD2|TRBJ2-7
CASSILAAEQYF
TGTGCCAGCAGCATCCTAGCGGCCGAGCAGTACTTC
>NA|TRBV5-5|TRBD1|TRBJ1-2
CASSLTGVGYGYTF
TGTGCCAGCAGCTTGACAGGGGTGGGGTATGGCTACACCTTC
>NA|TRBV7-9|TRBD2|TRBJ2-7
CASSGGTSGAPYEQYF
TGTGCCAGCAGCGGCGGGACTAGCGGGGCCCCCTACGAGCAGTACTTC
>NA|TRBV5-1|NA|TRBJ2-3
CVSSNRIAGLSTDTQYF
TGCGTCAGCAGCAATCGAATCGCGGGACTTAGCACAGATACGCAGTATTTT
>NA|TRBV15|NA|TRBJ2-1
CATSRGAHEQFF
TGTGCCACCAGCAGAGGGGCACACGAGCAGTTCTTC
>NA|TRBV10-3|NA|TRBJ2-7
CAINDWTATSREQYF
TGTGCCATCAACGATTGGACAGCCACCTCCAGAGAGCAGTACTTC
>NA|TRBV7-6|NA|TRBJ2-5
CASSLEVTTQETQYF
TGTGCCAGCAGCTTAGAGGTGACTACACAAGAGACCCAGTACTTC
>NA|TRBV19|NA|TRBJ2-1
CASSTSGPLGANEQFF
TGTGCCAGTAGTACTTCCGGGCCCCTGGGAGCCAATGAGCAGTTCTTC
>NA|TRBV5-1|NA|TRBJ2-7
CASSPYAGGDYEQYF
TGCGCCAGCAGCCCCTATGCCGGGGGAGATTACGAGCAGTACTTC
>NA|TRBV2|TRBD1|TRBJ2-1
CASSENPTGSEQFF
TGTGCCAGCAGCGAAAACCCGACAGGGTCGGAGCAGTTCTTC
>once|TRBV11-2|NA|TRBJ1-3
CASSSQGPTIYF
TGTGCCAGCAGCTCACAGGGTCCCACCATATATTTT
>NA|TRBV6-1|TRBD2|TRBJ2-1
CASGPYSGSKNEQFF
TGTGCCAGCGGTCCCTATAGCGGGAGTAAGAATGAGCAGTTCTTC
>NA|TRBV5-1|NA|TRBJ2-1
CASIDRVGTGGYNEQFF
TGCGCCAGCATAGACAGGGTAGGAACGGGAGGGTACAATGAGCAGTTCTTC
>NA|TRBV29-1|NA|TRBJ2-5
CSVDRGRETQYF
TGCAGCGTTGACAGGGGCCGAGAAACCCAGTACTTC
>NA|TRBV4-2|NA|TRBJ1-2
CASSHRSGSINYGYTF
TGTGCCAGCAGCCACAGATCGGGGTCTATCAACTATGGCTACACCTTC
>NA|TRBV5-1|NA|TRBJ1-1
CASSLRGNTEAFF
TGCGCCAGCAGCTTAAGAGGGAACACTGAAGCTTTCTTT
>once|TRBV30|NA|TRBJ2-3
CAWTGSGSPDTQYF
TGTGCCTGGACTGGCTCCGGGAGCCCAGATACGCAGTATTTT
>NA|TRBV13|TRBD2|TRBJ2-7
CASSLGQAGAEQYF
TGTGCCAGCAGCTTAGGGCAAGCGGGAGCCGAGCAGTACTTC
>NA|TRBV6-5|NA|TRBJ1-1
CASSFYETASNTEAFF
TGTGCCAGCAGTTTCTATGAGACAGCATCGAACACTGAAGCTTTCTTT
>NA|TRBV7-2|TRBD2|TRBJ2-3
CASTLLGLASTDTQYF
TGTGCCAGCACCCTACTGGGACTAGCATCCACAGATACGCAGTATTTT
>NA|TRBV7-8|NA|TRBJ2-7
CASSLEAGGTYEQYF
TGTGCCAGCAGCTTAGAGGCCGGGGGAACCTACGAGCAGTACTTC
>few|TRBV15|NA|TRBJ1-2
CATSPRGAAYGYTF
TGTGCCACCAGCCCCCGGGGGGCGGCCTATGGCTACACCTTC
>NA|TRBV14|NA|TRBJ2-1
CASSQKRGQRLYNEQFF
TGTGCCAGCAGCCAGAAGAGAGGTCAGCGGCTCTACAATGAGCAGTTCTTC
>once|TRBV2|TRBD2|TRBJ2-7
CASWVAGGGNEQYF
TGTGCCAGCTGGGTAGCGGGAGGGGGAAACGAGCAGTACTTC
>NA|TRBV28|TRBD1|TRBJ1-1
CASSLRDRGLTEAFF
TGTGCCAGCAGTTTAAGGGACAGGGGGCTTACTGAAGCTTTCTTT
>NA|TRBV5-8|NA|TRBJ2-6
CASSLFQGTSGANVLTF
TGTGCCAGCAGCTTGTTCCAGGGAACGTCTGGGGCCAACGTCCTGACTTTC
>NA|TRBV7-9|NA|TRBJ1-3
CASARSGNTIYF
TGTGCCAGCGCACGGTCCGGAAACACCATATATTTT
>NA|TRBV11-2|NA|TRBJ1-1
CASSLLRAEAFF
TGTGCCAGCAGCTTATTGCGGGCTGAAGCTTTCTTT
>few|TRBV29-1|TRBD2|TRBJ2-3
CSVEQRGDSTDTQYF
TGCAGCGTTGAACAGCGGGGGGACAGCACAGATACGCAGTATTTT
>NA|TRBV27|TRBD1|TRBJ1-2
CASSLSARQGARGRYGYTF
TGTGCCAGCAGTTTATCGGCGAGGCAGGGGGCCCGTGGACGTTATGGCTACACCTTC
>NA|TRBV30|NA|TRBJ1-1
CAWVHRENTEAFF
TGTGCCTGGGTACACAGGGAGAACACTGAAGCTTTCTTT
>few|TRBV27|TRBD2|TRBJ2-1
CASTLRLAGAFEQFF
TGTGCCAGCACCTTGAGACTAGCGGGAGCATTTGAGCAGTTCTTC
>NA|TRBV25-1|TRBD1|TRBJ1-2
CASSASGGANYGYTF
TGTGCCAGCAGTGCATCAGGGGGCGCGAACTATGGCTACACCTTC
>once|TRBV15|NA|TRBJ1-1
CATSREGRGGNTEAFF
TGTGCCACCAGCAGAGAGGGTAGGGGTGGGAACACTGAAGCTTTCTTT
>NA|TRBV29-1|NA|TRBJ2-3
CSGGGHTDTQYF
TGCAGCGGAGGAGGGCACACAGATACGCAGTATTTT
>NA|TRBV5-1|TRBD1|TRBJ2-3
CASSLGLTGGLGDTQYF
TGCGCCAGCAGCTTGGGACTGACAGGGGGGCTCGGGGATACGCAGTATTTT
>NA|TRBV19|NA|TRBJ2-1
CASSTASSYNEQFF
TGTGCCAGTAGTACCGCGTCCTCCTACAATGAGCAGTTCTTC
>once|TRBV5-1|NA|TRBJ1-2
CASSPSEEAGYTF
TGCGCCAGCAGCCCTTCAGAGGAGGCTGGCTACACCTTC
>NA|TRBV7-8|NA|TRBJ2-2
CASSPNAAGRTGELFF
TGTGCCAGCAGCCCCAATGCGGCGGGACGAACCGGGGAGCTGTTTTTT
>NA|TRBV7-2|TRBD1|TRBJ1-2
CASSLGRTGIYGYTF
TGTGCCAGCAGCTTAGGGCGGACAGGGATCTATGGCTACACCTTC
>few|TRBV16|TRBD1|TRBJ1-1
CASLQGGLTEAFF
TGTGCCAGCCTACAGGGGGGGTTGACTGAAGCTTTCTTT
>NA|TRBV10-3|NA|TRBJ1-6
CAIRDNSYNSPLHF
TGTGCCATCAGGGACAACTCCTATAATTCACCCCTCCACTTT
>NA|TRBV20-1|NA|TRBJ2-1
CSTENRNEQFF
TGCAGTACGGAAAACAGGAATGAGCAGTTCTTC
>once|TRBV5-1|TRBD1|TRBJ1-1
CASSEDRGWATEAFF
TGCGCCAGCAGCGAGGACAGGGGATGGGCCACTGAAGCTTTCTTT
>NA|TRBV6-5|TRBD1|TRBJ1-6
CASSYSSLSGGSPLHF
TGTGCCAGCAGTTACTCATCCCTATCAGGGGGTTCACCCCTCCACTTT
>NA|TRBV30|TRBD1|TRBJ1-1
CAWSPGTANTEAFF
TGTGCCTGGAGTCCTGGGACAGCCAACACTGAAGCTTTCTTT
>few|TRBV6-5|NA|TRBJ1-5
CASSGGRGNQPQHF
TGTGCCAGCAGTGGTGGGAGAGGAAATCAGCCCCAGCATTTT
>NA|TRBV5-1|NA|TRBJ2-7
CASSQADEQYF
TGCGCCAGCAGCCAGGCCGACGAGCAGTACTTC
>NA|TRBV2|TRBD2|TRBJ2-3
CASRRLAPSTDTQYF
TGTGCCAGCAGGAGACTAGCACCTAGCACAGATACGCAGTATTTT
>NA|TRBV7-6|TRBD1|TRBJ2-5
CASSSGQGLETQYF
TGTGCCAGCAGCTCGGGACAGGGCCTCGAGACCCAGTACTTC
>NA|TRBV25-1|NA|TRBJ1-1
CASLDRNTEAFF
TGTGCCAGCCTGGACAGGAACACTGAAGCTTTCTTT
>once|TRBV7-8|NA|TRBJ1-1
CASSLAVGIEAFF
TGTGCCAGCAGCTTAGCGGTCGGTATAGAAGCTTTCTTT
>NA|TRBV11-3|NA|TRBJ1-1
CASSLQANTEAFF
TGTGCCAGCAGCTTACAAGCTAACACTGAAGCTTTCTTT
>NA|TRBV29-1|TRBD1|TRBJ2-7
CSVPGTGVGGEQYF
TGCAGCGTCCCCGGGACAGGGGTTGGGGGGGAGCAGTACTTC
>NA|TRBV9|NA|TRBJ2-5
CASSAATGRGGETQYF
TGTGCCAGCAGCGCGGCCACAGGGAGGGGAGGGGAGACCCAGTACTTC